One and the same sample provided the 26 T cell receptor beta chains below, sequenced in a study of blood T cell repertoires in COVID-19. Profiling relied on immunoSEQ multiplex PCR, and the TCRdb table lists in-frame clones only, not all of them. The profile shows approximately 130,000 clones, almost 85% of them singletons. The sequenced material came from peripheral blood. All receptors derive from a human donor in a cohort sampled during active COVID-19.

This clone appeared a single time. The J gene is TRBJ1-2, the V gene TRBV18; D is uncertain. V lost 1 base to trimming and J lost 5 bases, with 17 bases between them. Germline CDR1 and CDR2: KGHSH and LQKENI. The CDR3 extends over 16 amino acids. The CDR3 bases are TGTGCCAGCTCACCACAGCTCGCACAGAGAGATTATGGCTACACCTTC. This gives the protein CASSPQLAQRDYGYTF.

The J gene is TRBJ2-3, the V gene TRBV10-3; 10 bases line up with TRBD2. The CDR3 has 17 residues. Germline V gene lookup returns CDR1 ENHRY and CDR2 SYGVKD. J gave up 0 bases and V 2 bases, and 5 bases lay outside the gene matches. DNA for the CDR3: TGTGCCATCAGTGAGGGTCTACTAGCGGGGAGCACAGATACGCAGTATTTT. Translated, it gives CAISEGLLAGSTDTQYF.

The chain employs TRBV10-3 and TRBJ2-2; D perhaps matches TRBD2 (5 bases). V lost 4 bases, J lost 4 bases, and 19 bases lay in between. The CDR3 is 17 amino acids. Germline CDR1 is ENHRY and CDR2 is SYGVKD. In DNA, the CDR3 is TGTGCCATCAGTGTCGTAGATCCAGCGGAGTTCACCGGGGAGCTGTTTTTT. It yields the protein CAISVVDPAEFTGELFF.

The chain combines TRBV7-8 with TRBJ1-6; TRBD1 matches 8 bases. Germline V gives CDR1 SGHVS, CDR2 FQNEAQ. This CDR3 is built from 18 residues. After removal of 1 base from V and 0 bases from J, the junction contained 5 bases not matched to a gene. The CDR3 loop is CASSLEDRASSYNSPLHF. As DNA, the CDR3 is TGTGCCAGCAGCTTAGAGGACAGGGCCAGCTCCTATAATTCACCCCTCCACTTT.

This chain links TRBV30 with TRBJ1-5; weak D call: TRBD1 (6 bases). CDR3 length equals 13 residues. Trimming cost V 3 bases and J 3 bases, with 9 bases left between them. CDR1 is GTSNPN, CDR2 SVGIG, per germline (reference sequence). CDR3 loop: CAWSAGVNQPQHF. The CDR3 DNA reads as TGTGCCTGGAGCGCAGGGGTCAATCAGCCCCAGCATTTT.

V usage is TRBV30 and J usage is TRBJ1-1, with 7 positions matching TRBD1. The CDR3 totals 11 residues. V lost 2 bases and J lost 10; bases outside the gene matches: 4. Germline CDR1 GTSNPN, CDR2 SVGIG (reference sequence). The CDR3 coding sequence is TGTGCCTGGAGTCAACGACAGGGAGCTTTCTTT. It yields the protein CAWSQRQGAFF.

This clone has more than one count but fewer than ten. This chain connects TRBV3-1 (or the pseudogene TRBV3-2) to TRBJ1-5, with a possible D match to TRBD1 (5 bases). V lost 4 bases and J 0 bases, leaving 10 bases between the germline ends. The V gene's germline CDR1 is LGHDT and CDR2 YNNKEL (reference sequence). This CDR3 region has 15 residues. The CDR3 region is CASSPGVDSNQPQHF. The CDR3 coding sequence is TGTGCCAGCAGCCCGGGGGTAGATAGCAATCAGCCCCAGCATTTT.

The genes are TRBV7-8 and TRBJ2-7, with 8 bases matching TRBD1. In germline, CDR1 is SGHVS, CDR2 FQNEAQ. V trimming: 2 bases; J trimming: 5 bases; junction bases outside the gene matches: 11. The CDR3 runs to 16 residues. CDR3 coding DNA: TGTGCCAGCAGCTTAAAAGGGACAGGTTACAGCCACGAGCAGTACTTC. This sequence encodes CASSLKGTGYSHEQYF.

A few counts support this clone. The chain is built from TRBV7-2 and TRBJ1-1; tentatively, D is TRBD1 (5 bases). Deletions cut 1 base from V and 7 bases from J, with 13 bases between. CDR1 and CDR2 from the germline V gene are SGHTA and FQGNSA. There are 14 residues in the CDR3. CDR3 sequence reads: CASSLDQGDGEAFF. The CDR3 DNA reads as TGTGCCAGCAGCTTAGATCAGGGTGACGGTGAAGCTTTCTTT.

DNA for the CDR3: TGTGCCAGCTCACCACCGGGGCTTTCGGACACTGAAGCTTTCTTT. Its protein is CASSPPGLSDTEAFF. The V call is TRBV18, the J call TRBJ1-1; possible D gene TRBD1, 5 bases. V gave up 0 bases and J gave up 3 bases, with 11 bases separating them. The germline CDR1 and CDR2 sequences are KGHSH and LQKENI. The CDR3 is 15 residues long.

The gene calls are TRBV25-1 and TRBJ1-4; no reliable D call. Germline V gene data show CDR1 as MGHDK and CDR2 as SYGVNS. The CDR3 consists of 14 residues. V was shortened by 3 bases and J by 5 bases, with 10 bases between the two germline ends. CDR3 sequence reads: CASSDPIGNEKLFF. The CDR3, as DNA: TGTGCCAGCAGTGACCCCATCGGGAATGAAAAACTGTTTTTT.

The chain links TRBV5-1 to TRBJ2-5; weak D call: TRBD2 (5 bases). Germline V CDR1 and CDR2: SGHRS, YFSETQ. The V end was cut by 2 bases, the J end by 3 bases, with 11 bases between. This CDR3 is 14 amino acids long. The CDR3 sequence: CASSLEGFKETQYF. Here the CDR3 DNA reads TGCGCCAGCAGCTTAGAGGGTTTTAAAGAGACCCAGTACTTC.

The V gene is TRBV10-2, the J gene TRBJ2-2, with 7 bases fitting TRBD1. The length of the CDR3 is 14 residues. V lost 8 bases and J lost 5; bases outside the gene matches: 8. Germline CDR1 WSHSY, CDR2 SAAADI. The CDR3 region has the DNA TGCGCCAGCGGGGCAGGGGGTGGGACCGGGGAGCTGTTTTTT. Translating gives CASGAGGGTGELFF.

V usage is TRBV18 and J usage is TRBJ1-2; D unresolved. CDR1 and CDR2 (germline): KGHSH, LQKENI. The CDR3 contains 13 residues. Trimming cost V 3 bases and J 7 bases, with 12 bases left between them. DNA for the CDR3: TGTGCCAGCTCACCGGCAGGAGAGGGTGGCTACACCTTC. This gives the protein CASSPAGEGGYTF.

The rearrangement links TRBV29-1 to TRBJ2-2, with 7 bases that match TRBD1. This CDR3 is 13 amino acids long. The germline CDR1 and CDR2 sequences are SQVTM and ANQGSEA. The CDR3 bases are TGCACCATCTACAGGGGTAACACCGGGGAGCTGTTTTTT. Encoded protein: CTIYRGNTGELFF.

The V gene is TRBV6-6, the J gene TRBJ2-7, with D tentatively TRBD2 (6 bases). Trimming left V 0 bases short and J 0 bases short, with 9 bases between. The length of the CDR3 is 15 residues. Germline values: CDR1 MNHNY, CDR2 SVGAGI (reference sequence). The CDR3 sequence: CASSYSAGSSYEQYF. The CDR3 DNA is TGTGCCAGCAGTTACTCGGCGGGGAGCTCCTACGAGCAGTACTTC.

The chain links TRBV30 to TRBJ1-2; D gene ambiguous. Trimming took 2 bases from V and 1 from J, leaving 11 bases between them. Germline V gives CDR1 GTSNPN, CDR2 SVGIG (reference sequence). This CDR3 has 14 amino acids. Here the CDR3 DNA reads TGTGCCTGGAGTCGATTGACACGTAACTATGGCTACACCTTC. Its protein is CAWSRLTRNYGYTF.

The V call is TRBV30, the J call TRBJ2-3; D may be TRBD2 (6 bases). Looked up from germline, CDR1 is GTSNPN and CDR2 is SVGIG (reference sequence). The V and J ends lost 0 bases and 2 bases respectively, with 12 bases between them. CDR3 length equals 15 residues. The CDR3, as DNA: TGTGCCTGGAGTGTAACCCTGGACTACACAGATACGCAGTATTTT. Translation: CAWSVTLDYTDTQYF.

The V gene is TRBV15, the J gene TRBJ2-7, with D possibly TRBD1 on 5 matching bases. This CDR3 spans 16 amino acids. Trimming stripped 0 bases from V and 2 bases from J, with 14 bases between. Germline V gene data show CDR1 as LNHNV and CDR2 as YYDKDF (reference sequence). CDR3 region: CATSRDGAGGTYEQYF. The CDR3 nucleotides read TGTGCCACCAGCAGAGATGGGGCTGGCGGAACCTACGAGCAGTACTTC.

V is TRBV27 and J is TRBJ1-6; 9 bases agree with TRBD1. The ends lost 5 bases at V and 10 bases at J; junction bases unmatched: 12. CDR1 is MNHEY and CDR2 is SMNVEV in the germline V gene (reference sequence). This CDR3 contains 16 residues. The CDR3 spells CASSPLLQGALSPLHF. As DNA, the CDR3 is TGTGCCAGCAGTCCATTGCTACAGGGGGCACTGTCACCCCTCCACTTT.

The rearrangement links TRBV18 to TRBJ1-1, with a weak D call TRBD1 (6 bases). This CDR3 has 13 amino acids. Germline V gene lookup returns CDR1 KGHSH and CDR2 LQKENI. V was trimmed by 2 bases and J by 5 bases, leaving 9 bases between them. The DNA of the CDR3 is TGTGCCAGCTCACCAGGGCAGGGGACTGAAGCTTTCTTT. It encodes CASSPGQGTEAFF. The full variable domain, completed using reference TRBV18 and TRBJ1-1, is NAGVMQNPRHLVRRRGQEARLRCSPMKGHSHVYWYRQLPEEGLKFMVYLQKENIIDESGMPKERFSAEFPKEGPSILRIQQVVRGDSAAYFCASSPGQGTEAFFGQGTRLTVV.

This clone was seen more than once but under ten times. The V and J genes are TRBV6-4 and TRBJ1-6; D remains ambiguous. The CDR3 consists of 11 residues. Germline V gene lookup returns CDR1 MRHNA and CDR2 SNTAGT. V was trimmed by 6 bases and J by 10 bases, leaving 7 bases between them. CDR3 nucleotide sequence: TGTGCCAGCAGGGGCTTGTCACCCCTCCACTTT. Its protein is CASRGLSPLHF.

The chain is built from TRBV6-1 and TRBJ2-7, with 7 bases lining up with TRBD1. With V trimmed by 2 bases and J by 10 bases, 8 bases remained unmatched. The length of the CDR3 is 13 residues. The germline V gene has CDR1 MNHNS and CDR2 SASEGT. The CDR3 coding sequence is TGTGCCAGCAGTGAACTGGACAACAGGGGACAGTACTTC. The encoded protein is CASSELDNRGQYF.

This clone was counted between two and nine times. The rearrangement links TRBV5-6 to TRBJ2-3; TRBD2 aligns across 11 bases. The germline V gene encodes CDR1 SGHDT and CDR2 YYEEEE. After removal of 3 bases from V and 8 bases from J, the junction contained 11 bases not matched to a gene. CDR3 size: 16 residues. CDR3 coding DNA: TGTGCCAGCAGCTCTCTAGCGGGGGGCGCTGGTCGTACGCAGTATTTT. This codes for CASSSLAGGAGRTQYF.

The chain has TRBV6-5 and TRBJ1-4, with TRBD1 as a possible D gene (5 bases). Germline assignment: CDR1 MNHEY and CDR2 SVGAGI. The CDR3 sequence is 14 residues long. V lost 4 bases and J 5 bases, leaving 11 bases between the germline ends. The CDR3 sequence is CASSSDSNNEKLFF. The CDR3 DNA is TGTGCCAGCAGTTCCGACAGCAACAATGAAAAACTGTTTTTT.

The chain uses TRBV5-1 and TRBJ2-3; D may be TRBD1 (6 bases). Trimming stripped 3 bases from V and 1 base from J, with 9 bases between. The CDR3 loop spans 14 amino acids. Germline V gene data show CDR1 as SGHRS and CDR2 as YFSETQ. The CDR3 sequence is CASSSGQRTDTQYF. CDR3 nucleotides: TGCGCCAGCAGCTCCGGACAGCGCACAGATACGCAGTATTTT.